This T cell receptor (beta chain) was identified in a study of T cells after yellow fever vaccination. General study findings and limits: Contaminating bulk clonotypes could be abundant in FACS-sorted repertoires. A weaker secondary response peaked on day 5, the primary on day 15. Detected again after the booster were most primary-vaccination clones, at nearly 97% CD4 and approximately 87% CD8.

Universal primer sites and UMIs were introduced during 5'RACE template-switching synthesis of TCR cDNA. TCRdb reanalysed the 5' RACE reads using MiXCR and keeps one entry per CDR3 protein. The sample holds under 550,000 distinct CDR3 sequences, 20% to 25% seen once. Germline CDR1 MNHEY, CDR2 SVGAGI. The V end was cut by 4 bases, the J end by 2 bases, with 8 bases between. There are 13 residues in the CDR3. As to this clonotype: Its antigen remains unknown.

The source of this sequence is a man aged 18 to 35 who received the YFV17D yellow fever vaccine. This specimen was PBMCs, taken 20 to 25 days after the first yellow fever vaccination. The J gene is TRBJ2-5, the V gene TRBV6-5; D unclear. This CDR3 is CASSFQDQETQYF. Written as DNA, the CDR3 is TGTGCCAGCAGTTTCCAGGATCAAGAGACCCAGTACTTC.